Sequencing of this T cell receptor beta chain was carried out in a study of cytomegalovirus exposure and HLA in healthy donors. Findings and limits, study-wide: The study carried out a later analysis of TCR beta sequences. It associated some 17,000 of them with specific HLA alleles at a false discovery rate of 0.05.

The CDR3 spans 13 residues. In germline, CDR1 is KGHSH, CDR2 LQKENI. Unmatched junction bases numbered 11, after V lost 3 bases and J lost 13 bases. Researchers ran the PCR with 60 Vbeta and 13 Jbeta primers. Only in-frame clones appear in the TCRdb table, and some are missing; sequencing was by immunoSEQ multiplex PCR. This table holds 140,000 to 150,000 clones, roughly 85% found once. As regards this clone: Its antigen is not identified.

Though probably carrying unrecorded immune exposures, donors were nominally healthy at sampling. Sequences were obtained from PBMCs. V and J are TRBV18 and TRBJ2-7, with 8 bases fitting TRBD2. The clonotype was recovered from a woman aged 30 to 39 in good health and CMV-seronegative. DNA for the CDR3: TGTGCCAGCTCACCCCATGCGGGAGGCCCCTCTTACTTC. Its translation is CASSPHAGGPSYF.